This T cell receptor beta chain stems from a study of T cell repertoires in cytomegalovirus infection. Study outcomes and limitations: Dominating the ex vivo response were HLA-C-restricted CMV-specific TCR beta clonotypes.

TCRdb analysed the reads with MiXCR anew, one entry per CDR3 protein. The sample contains some 97,000 distinct CDR3 sequences, 20% to 30% of which appear only once. This clonotype came up a few times. The antigen is unknown. Germline CDR1 and CDR2: SEHNR and FQNEAQ (reference sequence). The ends were cut back, 5 bases at V and 3 bases at J, with 10 bases in the middle. This CDR3 has 13 residues. This clonotype originated in a human donor in good health (CMV status not recorded). Some clones in this sample may be carry-over from other donors' samples. The V and J genes are TRBV7-9 and TRBJ2-5; D uncertain. The sequenced sample consisted of CD8+ T cells from PBMCs. For the CDR3, the DNA is TGTGCCAGCAGCGCAGGTATCAAAGAGACCCAGTACTTC. As protein: CASSAGIKETQYF.